Listed below are T cell receptor beta chains from one sample, sequenced in a study of cytomegalovirus exposure and HLA in healthy donors. Produced via immunoSEQ multiplex PCR; TCRdb's table is partial and in-frame only. The data hold around 79,000 clones, with roughly 73% observed a single time. The source material was PBMCs. The receptors were gathered from a woman between 40 and 55 years old in good health and CMV-seropositive. The CDR3 runs from the conserved cysteine through the conserved F or W. The D gene is left open where the match is weak. Size is omitted from some rows. Given values are once, few, many or a class for expanded clones.

D gene	V gene	J gene	CDR3 length	clone size	CDR3 DNA	CDR3 protein
TRBD1	TRBV5-5	TRBJ1-1	14	.	TGTGCCAGCCGTTGGACAGGAGGGGGGACTGAAGCTTTCTTT	CASRWTGGGTEAFF
.	TRBV2	TRBJ1-6	14	.	TGTGCCAGCAGTGGGACCCTGGGAGGCTCACCCCTCCACTTT	CASSGTLGGSPLHF
TRBD1	TRBV7-9	TRBJ1-3	14	once	TGTGCCAGCGACAGGGCTTCCTCTGGAAACACCATATATTTT	CASDRASSGNTIYF
.	TRBV30	TRBJ2-1	14	few	TGTGCCTGGAGAGGGCTAGCGACCTACAATGAGCAGTTCTTC	CAWRGLATYNEQFF
TRBD1	TRBV29-1	TRBJ1-1	13	.	TGCAGCGTACAACCGGGACAGGGGGCTGGAGCTTTCTTT	CSVQPGQGAGAFF
.	TRBV4-3	TRBJ2-1	14	.	TGCGCCAGCGGAGCGGGTGAATCCTACAATGAGCAGTTCTTC	CASGAGESYNEQFF
TRBD2	TRBV27	TRBJ2-1	16	.	TGTGCCAGCAGTTCCGGGACTAGCGTTACATACAATGAGCAGTTCTTC	CASSSGTSVTYNEQFF
.	TRBV21-1	TRBJ2-7	13	few	TGTGCCAGCAGCAAAGTCTTGTCCTACGAGCAGTACTTC	CASSKVLSYEQYF
.	TRBV6-6	TRBJ1-5	16	few	TGTGCCAGCAGTTACTCGTTGGCCGAATTTGAACAGCCCCAGCATTTT	CASSYSLAEFEQPQHF
.	TRBV6-5	TRBJ1-2	12	.	TGTGCCAGCAGCGACAGTTACTATGGCTACACCTTC	CASSDSYYGYTF
TRBD1	TRBV2	TRBJ2-7	15	.	TGTGCCAGTCAAGAAAACCGGGACAGGGGATACGAGCAGTACTTC	CASQENRDRGYEQYF
.	TRBV4-2	TRBJ1-2	16	once	TGTGCCAGCAGCCAACTACTCTCGGGGGGGCGAGGCGGCTACACCTTC	CASSQLLSGGRGGYTF
.	TRBV2	TRBJ1-5	14	.	TGTGCCAGCAGTCAAGGCGGTAGCAATCAGCCCCAGCATTTT	CASSQGGSNQPQHF
TRBD1	TRBV2	TRBJ1-5	16	.	TGTGCCAGCAGGGCCGGGGACAGGGTATTACATCAGCCCCAGCATTTT	CASRAGDRVLHQPQHF